Below are 21 T cell receptor beta chains sequenced from a single sample in a study of PD-1 blockade in classical Hodgkin lymphoma. The table came from immunoSEQ multiplex PCR; TCRdb's copy has only in-frame clones and leaves some out. The data contain 15,000 to 20,000 clones, about 66% of them singletons. Patients all relapsed after autologous stem cell transplantation, and there was variation in brentuximab vedotin exposure. The source material was peripheral blood mononuclear cells (PBMCs), sampled before the second cycle of nivolumab. The receptors here all came from a human donor with classical Hodgkin lymphoma.

The chain combines TRBV7-2 with TRBJ1-2; TRBD1 aligns across 9 bases. Germline assignment: CDR1 SGHTA and CDR2 FQGNSA. J was trimmed by 8 bases and V by 2 bases; bases with no gene match: 9. The CDR3 is made up of 15 amino acids. This CDR3 reads CASSLPVRTGDGYTF. CDR3 bases: TGTGCCAGCAGCTTACCAGTACGGACAGGGGACGGCTACACCTTC.

The chain is built from TRBV9 and TRBJ2-7; 7 positions agree with TRBD2. V was pared by 3 bases and J by 2 bases, with 5 bases of the junction left unmatched. The CDR3 contains 14 residues. From germline, CDR1 is SGDLS and CDR2 YYNGEE. The CDR3 protein is CASSAAGETYEQYF. The CDR3 DNA reads as TGTGCCAGCAGCGCGGCGGGAGAGACCTACGAGCAGTACTTC. The full variable domain, in which reference TRBV9 and TRBJ2-7 provide the parts outside the CDR3, is DSGVTQTPKHLITATGQRVTLRCSPRSGDLSVYWYQQSLDQGLQFLIQYYNGEERAKGNILERFSAQQFPDLHSELNLSSLELGDSALYFCASSAAGETYEQYFGPGTRLTVT.

V is TRBV6-1 and J is TRBJ2-3, with 10 bases that match TRBD2. Unmatched junction bases numbered 8, after V lost 8 bases and J lost 3 bases. The CDR3 sequence is 15 residues long. Germline values: CDR1 MNHNS, CDR2 SASEGT. The CDR3 DNA reads as TGTGCCAGCTTATTAGCGGGAGGAAGTACAGATACGCAGTATTTT. This sequence encodes CASLLAGGSTDTQYF.

In this sample, this clone turned up once. This chain uses TRBV15 with TRBJ2-7; D is perhaps TRBD1 (5 bases). CDR1 LNHNV and CDR2 YYDKDF come from the germline V gene (reference sequence). This CDR3 comprises 15 residues. Trimming pared 0 bases from V and 2 bases from J, leaving 11 bases between. This CDR3 reads CATSRDNDRAYEQYF. DNA for the CDR3: TGTGCCACCAGCAGAGATAACGACAGAGCCTACGAGCAGTACTTC.

This clone was detected only a few times. The chain has TRBV6-5 and TRBJ1-1; tentatively, D is TRBD1 (6 bases). V was pared by 2 bases and J by 2 bases, with 12 bases between. This CDR3 is built from 15 residues. CDR1 is MNHEY and CDR2 is SVGAGI in the germline V gene. CDR3 sequence reads: CASSYRGGKNTEAFF. CDR3 coding DNA: TGTGCCAGCAGTTACCGAGGGGGAAAAAACACTGAAGCTTTCTTT.

The rearrangement uses TRBV4-1 and TRBJ2-1, with a tentative D call TRBD2 (6 bases). Trimming took 5 bases from V and 4 from J, leaving 12 bases between them. Germline CDR1 and CDR2: MGHRA and YSYEKL. This CDR3 is built from 14 residues. CDR3 protein: CASSLERVYNEQFF. The CDR3 DNA reads TGCGCCAGCAGCTTAGAGCGGGTATACAATGAGCAGTTCTTC.

J is TRBJ2-7 and V is TRBV9; 8 bases align to TRBD2. J gave up 2 bases and V 4 bases, and 5 bases lay outside the gene matches. CDR3 size: 14 residues. The V gene's germline CDR1 is SGDLS and CDR2 YYNGEE. CDR3 amino acids: CASSSSGRPYEQYF. CDR3 bases: TGTGCCAGCAGCTCTAGCGGGCGTCCCTACGAGCAGTACTTC.

J is TRBJ2-7 and V is TRBV5-1; either TRBD1 or TRBD2 may supply D (6 bases each). The germline V gene has CDR1 SGHRS and CDR2 YFSETQ. This CDR3 contains 18 residues. The V end lost 3 bases, the J end lost 3 bases, and 25 bases lay between the germline ends. The CDR3 loop is CASSWTVGDSGGYYEQYF. In nucleotides, the CDR3 is TGCGCCAGCAGCTGGACAGTCGGGGACTCTGGGGGCTACTACGAGCAGTACTTC.

The J gene is TRBJ2-2, the V gene TRBV6-1; perhaps TRBD1 as D (5 bases). CDR3 length equals 14 residues. V shed 6 bases and J shed 0 bases, with 8 bases lying between them. Germline loops: CDR1 MNHNS, CDR2 SASEGT. The CDR3 nucleotides are TGTGCCAGCAGAGAACAGGCGAACACCGGGGAGCTGTTTTTT. As protein: CASREQANTGELFF.

The gene calls are TRBV10-3 and TRBJ1-5; the D gene is possibly TRBD1 (5 bases). Trimming cost V 7 bases and J 7 bases, with 17 bases left between them. Germline V gives CDR1 ENHRY, CDR2 SYGVKD. This CDR3 is 14 amino acids long. CDR3 DNA: TGTGCCATCAATGACTCGGTAAGGGGCCAGCCCCAGCATTTT. It specifies CAINDSVRGQPQHF.

The gene calls are TRBV30 and TRBJ1-1; D not certain. There are 13 residues in the CDR3. V lost 4 bases, J lost 5 bases, and 14 bases lay in between. CDR1 and CDR2 from the germline V gene are GTSNPN and SVGIG (reference sequence). The CDR3 is CAWMEAVITEAFF. CDR3 DNA sequence: TGTGCCTGGATGGAAGCGGTTATTACTGAAGCTTTCTTT.

The rearrangement joins TRBV13 to TRBJ2-1; D possibly matches TRBD1 or TRBD2 (5 bases each). Deletions cut 6 bases from V and 3 bases from J, with 21 bases between. Germline-derived CDR1 and CDR2 are PRHDT and FYEKMQ (reference sequence). The CDR3 contains 17 residues. CDR3 in DNA: TGTGCCAGCAGTGTCCCCGGATGGGGGACGCTCTACAATGAGCAGTTCTTC. It yields the protein CASSVPGWGTLYNEQFF.

The V call is TRBV5-1, the J call TRBJ2-1; no firm D call. The germline V and J ends were trimmed by 0 bases and 3 bases, with 7 bases remaining between them. The CDR3 runs to 14 residues. Germline CDR1 reads SGHRS; CDR2 reads YFSETQ. The CDR3 sequence is CASSLEGHYNEQFF. Written as DNA, the CDR3 is TGCGCCAGCAGCTTGGAGGGCCACTACAATGAGCAGTTCTTC. Together with reference TRBV5-1 and TRBJ2-1, the CDR3 gives the full variable domain: KAGVTQTPRYLIKTRGQQVTLSCSPISGHRSVSWYQQTPGQGLQFLFEYFSETQRNKGNFPGRFSGRQFSNSRSEMNVSTLELGDSALYLCASSLEGHYNEQFFGPGTRLTVL.

This sequence joins TRBV5-1 and TRBJ2-2; weak D call: TRBD2 (7 bases). In germline, CDR1 is SGHRS, CDR2 YFSETQ. Trimming stripped 10 bases from V and 5 bases from J, with 18 bases between. This CDR3 spans 14 amino acids. CDR3 nucleotides: TGCGCCGCCTCCCCTGGGGGGGCGACCGGGGAGCTGTTTTTT. This encodes CAASPGGATGELFF.

This chain connects TRBV9 to TRBJ2-7; TRBD1 matches 8 bases. Germline CDR1 reads SGDLS; CDR2 reads YYNGEE. This CDR3 region has 15 residues. J lost 6 bases, V lost 0 bases, and 8 bases had no gene match. The CDR3 coding sequence is TGTGCCAGCAGCGTAGGGACAGGGAAAGAGAGCGAGCAGTACTTC. This encodes CASSVGTGKESEQYF. The whole variable domain, filled in from reference TRBV9 and TRBJ2-7, reads DSGVTQTPKHLITATGQRVTLRCSPRSGDLSVYWYQQSLDQGLQFLIQYYNGEERAKGNILERFSAQQFPDLHSELNLSSLELGDSALYFCASSVGTGKESEQYFGPGTRLTVT.

V gene TRBV28 combines with J gene TRBJ2-7; 10 bases are shared with TRBD2. V was pared by 5 bases and J by 3 bases, with 13 bases of the junction left unmatched. Per germline, CDR1 MDHEN and CDR2 SYDVKM. This CDR3 region has 17 residues. CDR3 loop: CASSPPPGAGGNYEQYF. DNA for the CDR3: TGTGCCAGCAGTCCTCCTCCCGGAGCGGGAGGGAACTACGAGCAGTACTTC.

The chain is built from TRBV7-9 and TRBJ2-7; D might be TRBD1 (5 bases). There are 14 residues in the CDR3. V gave up 2 bases and J gave up 1 base, with 9 bases separating them. Germline-derived CDR1 and CDR2 are SEHNR and FQNEAQ (reference sequence). This CDR3 reads CASSLIDSSYEQYF. CDR3 nucleotides: TGTGCCAGCAGCTTAATAGACAGTTCCTACGAGCAGTACTTC.

This clone occurred a few times. The rearrangement links TRBV27 to TRBJ1-6; D perhaps matches TRBD1 (5 bases). V lost 3 bases and J lost 7, with 13 bases in between. Looked up from germline, CDR1 is MNHEY and CDR2 is SMNVEV (reference sequence). CDR3 length equals 15 residues. The CDR3 DNA follows: TGTGCCAGCAGTTTGGCACGGGGGAGGAATTCACCCCTCCACTTT. It encodes CASSLARGRNSPLHF.

The chain is built from TRBV25-1 and TRBJ2-7; D ambiguous. The CDR3 length is 14 residues. V lost 5 bases, J lost 0 bases, and 11 bases lay in between. Germline lookup yields CDR1 MGHDK and CDR2 SYGVNS. CDR3 sequence: CASSSPTFSYEQYF. CDR3 coding DNA: TGTGCCAGCAGTTCTCCGACCTTCTCCTACGAGCAGTACTTC.

J is TRBJ1-1 and V is TRBV5-4; tentative D call: TRBD1 (5 bases). This CDR3 contains 13 residues. Between the trimmed V and J ends, which lost 7 bases and 3 bases, there was a span of 13 bases. Germline assignment: CDR1 SGHNT and CDR2 YYREEE (reference sequence). CDR3 DNA sequence: TGTGCCAGCCGTGAGGGGCCGGACACTGAAGCTTTCTTT. This sequence encodes CASREGPDTEAFF.

V gene TRBV5-1 combines with J gene TRBJ2-1, with D perhaps TRBD1 (6 bases). This CDR3 region has 11 residues. V lost 6 bases and J lost 7, with 8 bases in between. Germline V gene data show CDR1 as SGHRS and CDR2 as YFSETQ. CDR3 sequence (DNA): TGCGCCAGCAACACAGGGAATGAGCAGTTCTTC. Encoded protein: CASNTGNEQFF.